This entry concerns a single T cell receptor beta chain. The CDR3 totals 16 residues. Trimming shortened V by 4 bases and J by 5 bases, and 20 bases separated the two germline ends. Germline V lookup: CDR1 SGHAT, CDR2 FQNNGV. The source of the sample is a study of T cell clones after liver transplantation. Study context: Third-party-reactive TCRbeta sequences from pre-transplant mixed lymphocyte reactions served as antigen-independent comparators. Patients counted as tolerant after at least one year off all immunosuppression, enzymes not exceeding twice normal.

Clones were sequenced by immunoSEQ multiplex PCR, and TCRdb holds only the in-frame ones, with some missing. The repertoire has roughly 80,000 clones, roughly 80% of them found once; the top ten carry approximately 0.47%. The source material was CD4+ T cells from blood, sampled approximately 3.5 years after liver transplant. This TCR was sampled from a human patient who received a liver transplant. Some T cells may be supplied by the graft donor. The V call is TRBV11-2, the J call TRBJ1-2; weak D call: TRBD1 (5 bases). The CDR3 DNA is TGTGCCAGCAGCTCTTTCTTCGGGACCTTAATTTATGGCTACACCTTC. Translated, it gives CASSSFFGTLIYGYTF.